This is a list of T cell receptor beta chains from one sample in a study of STAT5B mutations in CD4+ large granular lymphocyte leukemia. The assay was immunoSEQ multiplex PCR, and TCRdb's table has in-frame clones only and misses some. The table includes 48,000 or so clones, approximately 70% detected once. Sequencing was performed on CD4+ T cells from blood buffy coats. These receptors were collected from a human donor in good health. CDR3s include the opening cysteine and the closing phenylalanine or tryptophan. Fields, in order: V gene, D gene, CDR3 length, J gene, clone size, CDR3 DNA, CDR3 protein. D genes are given only for firm matches. Size tells how often a clone was seen (once, few, many) or the class of an expanded clone, and some rows leave it out.

>TRBV5-4|TRBD1|17|TRBJ1-1|NA
TGTGCCAGCAGCACAGGGGGGACAGTCCTGCGGCACTGGGAAGCTTTCTTT
CASSTGGTVLRHWEAFF
>TRBV7-3|NA|13|TRBJ2-2|NA
TGTGCCAGCAGCTTAAGCTCAACCGGGGAGCTGTTTTTT
CASSLSSTGELFF
>TRBV28|NA|14|TRBJ2-2|NA
TGTGCCAGCAGCCGCCGGGGAGTCACCGGGGAGCTGTTTTTT
CASSRRGVTGELFF
>TRBV7-8|NA|13|TRBJ2-7|NA
TGTGCCAGCAGCTTTAACGTTTTGGGCGAGCAGTACTTC
CASSFNVLGEQYF
>TRBV7-8|TRBD1|15|TRBJ2-2|NA
TGTGCCAGCAGCTTAGACGGGACAGGGACCGGGGAGCTGTTTTTT
CASSLDGTGTGELFF
>TRBV19|TRBD2|15|TRBJ2-5|NA
TGTGCCAGTAGTAGGCTAGCGGGGGAGAGAGAGACCCAGTACTTC
CASSRLAGERETQYF
>TRBV14|TRBD1|15|TRBJ2-1|few
TGTGCCAGCAGCCAGTGGACAGGGCCTAGCAATGAGCAGTTCTTC
CASSQWTGPSNEQFF
>TRBV11-3|TRBD1|15|TRBJ2-1|NA
TGTGCCAGCAGCTTACGACAGGGGTTGCACAATGAGCAGTTCTTC
CASSLRQGLHNEQFF
>TRBV18|TRBD1|14|TRBJ1-2|NA
TGTGCCAGCTCACCGGGACAGGGGGCGAAGAGCTACACCTTC
CASSPGQGAKSYTF
>TRBV19|NA|15|TRBJ2-6|NA
TGTGCCAGTAGTATTCAGGGGCCGGGGGCCAACGTCCTGACTTTC
CASSIQGPGANVLTF
>TRBV18|NA|16|TRBJ1-5|NA
TGTGCCAGCTCACCATCCCAGGGGCAGTTGGATCAGCCCCAGCATTTT
CASSPSQGQLDQPQHF
>TRBV29-1|TRBD1|13|TRBJ1-4|NA
TGCAGCATCGACAGGGGGAACGATGAAAAACTGTTTTTT
CSIDRGNDEKLFF
>TRBV7-2|NA|14|TRBJ1-1|few
TGTGCCAGCAGCATCGGACTGAGTAACACTGAAGCTTTCTTT
CASSIGLSNTEAFF
>TRBV29-1|TRBD1|15|TRBJ2-2|NA
TGCAGCGCTGACCCGGGACAGGGTAGCACCGGGGAGCTGTTTTTT
CSADPGQGSTGELFF
>TRBV5-1|NA|15|TRBJ2-5|NA
TGCGCCAGCAGCCCCCGGACCCAGAGCCAAAAGACCCAGTACTTC
CASSPRTQSQKTQYF